This passage covers 21 T cell receptor beta chains from one sample sequenced in a study of T cells expressing NK-cell markers (dated by TCRdb to about 2020). Library creation used 5' RACE. The sequencer was an Illumina HiSeq 2000. Once TCRdb had reprocessed the reads, it stored one entry per CDR3 protein sequence and supplied no DNA. This specimen's table enumerates approximately 150,000 distinct CDR3 sequences. Together, the top ten hold around 18% of the sample. The sequenced sample consisted of blood T cells: a sorted CD56 or NKG2C T cell subset, CD4+ or CD8+ T cells, or bulk PBMC T cells (not recorded which). Receptors were obtained from a woman between 18 and 75 years old in good health.

The CDR3 reads CSAQRTSGRAGNEQFF. The chain links TRBV20-1 to TRBJ2-1; TCRdb selects TRBD2, and the lack of DNA leaves this call unchecked. The CDR3 totals 16 residues. Germline-derived CDR1 and CDR2 are DFQATT and SNEGSKA (reference sequence).

The chain recombines TRBV29-1 with TRBJ1-1. The CDR3 loop spans 13 amino acids. Germline V gene sequence: CDR1 SQVTM, CDR2 ANQGSEA. Here the CDR3 reads CSVEAVRNTEAFF.

This chain connects TRBV5-1 to TRBJ1-1. The germline gives CDR1 SGHRS, CDR2 YFSETQ. This CDR3 has 14 residues. The CDR3 spells CASSLEHMNTEAFF.

This chain links TRBV20-1 with TRBJ2-3; without DNA, the TCRdb call of TRBD2 cannot be checked. The CDR3 loop spans 18 amino acids. Germline V gives CDR1 DFQATT, CDR2 SNEGSKA (reference sequence). The CDR3 sequence: CSARGATKTSGNTDTQYF.

The chain has TRBV5-1 and TRBJ2-7; TCRdb reports TRBD1, a call that lacks DNA to check it against. Germline lookup yields CDR1 SGHRS and CDR2 YFSETQ. The CDR3 covers 15 residues. CDR3 in amino acids: CASSLGGTTGGEQYF.

The V gene is TRBV9, the J gene TRBJ2-2; the TRBD1 assignment by TCRdb is unverifiable without DNA. Germline V gene lookup returns CDR1 SGDLS and CDR2 YYNGEE. This CDR3 has 15 amino acids. The chain's CDR3 is CASSPGQGNTGELFF.

This chain joins TRBV5-1 and TRBJ2-7; as DNA is missing, the TRBD1 call by TCRdb cannot be tested. This CDR3 has 17 amino acids. In germline, CDR1 is SGHRS, CDR2 YFSETQ. CDR3 amino acids: CASSLVGTGVGYGEQYF.

The chain combines TRBV11-2 with TRBJ2-3; the TRBD1 assignment by TCRdb is unverifiable without DNA. Looked up from germline, CDR1 is SGHAT and CDR2 is FQNNGV. The CDR3 runs 21 residues. The CDR3 reads CASSQGQRFLDDTESTDTQYF. The complete variable domain, with remaining parts taken from reference TRBV11-2 and TRBJ2-3, reads EAGVAQSPRYKIIEKRQSVAFWCNPISGHATLYWYQQILGQGPKLLIQFQNNGVVDDSQLPKDRFSAERLKGVDSTLKIQPAKLEDSAVYLCASSQGQRFLDDTESTDTQYFGPGTRLTVL.

This chain joins TRBV5-5 and TRBJ1-6; TCRdb's D call, TRBD1, is unchecked because there is no DNA. This CDR3 spans 14 amino acids. Germline loops: CDR1 SGHKS, CDR2 YYEKEE (reference sequence). This chain's CDR3 is CASSLRDRNSPLHF.

The genes are TRBV11-2 and TRBJ2-5; the D call of TRBD2 rests on TCRdb alone, since no DNA is present to check it. This CDR3 has 15 residues. Germline V gene lookup returns CDR1 SGHAT and CDR2 FQNNGV. CDR3: CASSLDGTSRQTQYF. Looking up the rest from reference TRBV11-2 and TRBJ2-5 gives the full variable domain: EAGVAQSPRYKIIEKRQSVAFWCNPISGHATLYWYQQILGQGPKLLIQFQNNGVVDDSQLPKDRFSAERLKGVDSTLKIQPAKLEDSAVYLCASSLDGTSRQTQYFGPGTRLLVL.

The gene calls are TRBV20-1 and TRBJ2-5; the D call from TCRdb, TRBD1, cannot be confirmed without DNA. CDR3 length equals 13 residues. Per germline, CDR1 DFQATT and CDR2 SNEGSKA (reference sequence). CDR3 amino acids: CSAEWQGRETQYF.

V is TRBV7-3 and J is TRBJ2-3; TCRdb designates TRBD2, a call that cannot be tested without DNA. The germline gives CDR1 SGHTA, CDR2 FQGTGA. This CDR3 has 17 residues. The CDR3 sequence: CASRSRLAGPSTDTQYF.

The chain recombines TRBV4-1 with TRBJ2-3; as DNA is missing, the TRBD1 call by TCRdb cannot be tested. The CDR3 spans 15 residues. Germline CDR1 and CDR2: MGHRA and YSYEKL. CDR3 sequence reads: CASTRDNARTDTQYF.

J is TRBJ2-3 and V is TRBV7-3; TCRdb lists TRBD2, though no DNA is available to test this call. The germline V gene has CDR1 SGHTA and CDR2 FQGTGA. This CDR3 has 19 residues. Here the CDR3 reads CASTRLAGDGRTRTDTQYF.

The rearrangement links TRBV7-3 to TRBJ2-7; TCRdb gives TRBD1 as the D gene, but with no DNA this cannot be confirmed. The germline CDR1 and CDR2 sequences are SGHTA and FQGTGA. The CDR3 is made up of 15 amino acids. This CDR3 is CASGRRTAITYEQYF.

V usage is TRBV7-3 and J usage is TRBJ2-3; the TCRdb call, TRBD2, lacks DNA for checking. This CDR3 has 17 amino acids. Germline V gene sequence: CDR1 SGHTA, CDR2 FQGTGA. The CDR3 region is CASSFGVAGGVADTQYF.

The chain employs TRBV3-1 and TRBJ2-5; TCRdb lists TRBD1, though no DNA is available to test this call. CDR3 length: 12 residues. Germline V gene sequence: CDR1 LGHDT, CDR2 YNNKEL (reference sequence). CDR3 loop: CASSRQQETQYF.

The chain is built from TRBV15 and TRBJ2-2; TCRdb proposes TRBD1, but this gene call is untestable without DNA. The CDR3 has 19 amino acids. Germline values: CDR1 LNHNV, CDR2 YYDKDF (reference sequence). Here the CDR3 reads CATSRDVEGRGSGTGELFF.

This chain joins TRBV2 and TRBJ2-5. CDR3 length: 13 residues. Germline CDR1 reads SNHLY; CDR2 reads FYNNEI. The CDR3 sequence is CASVERTSETQYF.

This chain joins TRBV5-5 and TRBJ2-7. Germline V CDR1 and CDR2: SGHKS, YYEKEE (reference sequence). The CDR3 spans 13 residues. CDR3 residues: CASSSVGRGEQYF.

This rearrangement joins TRBV7-2 to TRBJ2-7; TCRdb calls TRBD1, which cannot be checked without DNA. The germline gives CDR1 SGHTA, CDR2 FQGNSA. The CDR3 is made up of 15 amino acids. The CDR3 reads CASSLARQGAYEQYF.